The clone carrying this T cell receptor (beta chain) was counted at least ten times. Its antigen is as yet unknown. Via MiXCR, TCRdb re-called the 5' RACE reads, giving one row per CDR3 protein. Of fewer than 550,000 distinct CDR3 sequences in the sample, under 5.5% are singletons; the top ten hold around 3.4%. Germline V CDR1 and CDR2: DFQATT, SNEGSKA (reference sequence). With 6 bases clipped from V and 9 bases from J, the junction kept 6 bases outside the gene matches. The CDR3 has 12 residues. The data derive from a study of CD8 T cells in ankylosing spondylitis. Study-wide results and caveats: A TCR beta motif of fewer than ten highly homologous variants seemed to mark ankylosing spondylitis blood.

The chain joins TRBV20-1 to TRBJ2-3; 10 nucleotides align to TRBD2. Sequenced sample: blood, either unsorted or a sorted T cell fraction (not recorded which). The sequence derives from a male donor with ankylosing spondylitis. DNA for the CDR3: TGCAGTGCGAACGGACTAGCGGCCACGCAGTATTTT. Translation: CSANGLAATQYF.